This note documents a single TCR beta chain sequence. The age range of participants was roughly 18 to 90 years, with residence in roughly 25 US areas. All recovered Cohort 3 donors got two negative PCRs, got clearance, or saw symptom resolution. These data come from a study of blood T cell repertoires in COVID-19. Study in general: Acute and convalescent COVID-19 samples came from the United States, Italy and Spain.

Trimming removed 3 bases from V and 4 bases from J, with 13 bases in between. The length of the CDR3 is 14 residues. Germline loops: CDR1 SGHRS, CDR2 YFSETQ. In the original workflow: Counts of nucleated cells, estimated from reference gene primer amplification, were obtained. Sequencing used immunoSEQ multiplex PCR; TCRdb keeps in-frame clones, though not all of them. V, J and clone size derive from that table, while D and trimming were established from the DNA sequence. The sample consists of 150,000 to 200,000 clones, 75% to 90% of them appearing once. Input material: PBMCs or T cells enriched from blood (not recorded which). The sequence derives from a woman aged 55 to 70 who had recovered from COVID-19. This sequence joins TRBV5-1 and TRBJ1-2; the D is unclear. The CDR3: CASSSHYIAYGYTF. The DNA of the CDR3 is TGCGCCAGCAGCTCCCATTACATTGCCTATGGCTACACCTTC.